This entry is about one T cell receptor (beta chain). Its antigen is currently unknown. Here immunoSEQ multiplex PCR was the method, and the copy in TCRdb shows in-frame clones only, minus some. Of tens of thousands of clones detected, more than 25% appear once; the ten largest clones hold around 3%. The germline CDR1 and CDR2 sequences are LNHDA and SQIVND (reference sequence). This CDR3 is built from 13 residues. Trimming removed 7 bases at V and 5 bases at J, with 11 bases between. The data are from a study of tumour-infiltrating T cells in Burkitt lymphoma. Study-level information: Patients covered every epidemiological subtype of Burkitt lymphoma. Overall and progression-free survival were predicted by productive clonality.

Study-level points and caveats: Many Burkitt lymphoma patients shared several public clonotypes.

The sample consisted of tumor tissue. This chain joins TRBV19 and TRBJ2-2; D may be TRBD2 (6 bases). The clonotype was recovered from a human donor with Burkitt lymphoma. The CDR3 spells CASTPAGTGELFF. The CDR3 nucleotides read TGTGCCAGTACCCCCGCGGGGACCGGGGAGCTGTTTTTT.